These 17 T cell receptor beta chains came from one sample sequenced in a study of T cell changes during pregnancy in multiple sclerosis. Assay: immunoSEQ multiplex PCR; the TCRdb copy retains only in-frame clones and omits some. The sample has around 95,000 clones; about 92% are singletons. Specimen: peripheral blood, collected after pregnancy. The receptor source for this set is a female donor with multiple sclerosis, enrolled in a pregnancy study.

The CDR3 protein is CASSQYTLQGAGELFF. CDR3 nucleotide sequence: TGCGCCAGCAGCCAATATACTCTACAGGGGGCCGGGGAGCTGTTTTTT. The V gene is TRBV4-1, the J gene TRBJ2-2; TRBD1 aligns across 8 bases. J lost 6 bases, V lost 2 bases, and 8 bases had no gene match. CDR1 is MGHRA, CDR2 YSYEKL, per germline. This CDR3 comprises 16 residues.

The chain links TRBV5-1 to TRBJ2-3, with 14 bases matching TRBD2. The CDR3 spans 17 residues. Germline CDR1 SGHRS, CDR2 YFSETQ. With V trimmed by 3 bases and J by 3 bases, 6 bases remained unmatched. CDR3 bases: TGCGCCAGCAGCTCCGAGGGACTAGCGGGGGAGACAGATACGCAGTATTTT. Its protein product is CASSSEGLAGETDTQYF.

This chain joins TRBV9 and TRBJ1-1; tentative D call: TRBD1 (5 bases). CDR3 length equals 15 residues. Germline V gene data show CDR1 as SGDLS and CDR2 as YYNGEE. Trimming stripped 0 bases from V and 1 base from J, with 10 bases between. CDR3: CASSVVQGQNTEAFF. The DNA of the CDR3 is TGTGCCAGCAGCGTAGTCCAGGGCCAGAACACTGAAGCTTTCTTT. The full variable domain, in which reference TRBV9 and TRBJ1-1 provide the parts outside the CDR3, is DSGVTQTPKHLITATGQRVTLRCSPRSGDLSVYWYQQSLDQGLQFLIQYYNGEERAKGNILERFSAQQFPDLHSELNLSSLELGDSALYFCASSVVQGQNTEAFFGQGTRLTVV.

This clone has just one count. The chain is built from TRBV30 and TRBJ2-7; D uncertain. Between the trimmed V and J ends, which lost 0 bases and 2 bases, there was a span of 11 bases. The length of the CDR3 is 14 residues. Germline values: CDR1 GTSNPN, CDR2 SVGIG (reference sequence). CDR3 protein: CAWSVPGLAYEQYF. In DNA form, the CDR3 reads TGTGCCTGGAGTGTACCTGGGCTGGCCTACGAGCAGTACTTC.

The gene calls are TRBV2 and TRBJ2-1, with D maybe TRBD1 (5 bases). This CDR3 comprises 13 residues. Looked up from germline, CDR1 is SNHLY and CDR2 is FYNNEI. Trimming cost V 6 bases and J 3 bases, with 9 bases left between them. In DNA, the CDR3 is TGTGCCAGCAGCGTGACAGACTACAATGAGCAGTTCTTC. Residues: CASSVTDYNEQFF.

This rearrangement joins TRBV27 to TRBJ2-1; weak D call: TRBD1 (6 bases). CDR3 length equals 16 residues. The V gene lost 5 bases and the J gene lost 3 bases, with 17 bases spanning the gap. CDR1 is MNHEY and CDR2 is SMNVEV in the germline V gene (reference sequence). The CDR3 bases are TGTGCCAGCAGTCCTATAAGGGGGACGGACTACAATGAGCAGTTCTTC. This encodes CASSPIRGTDYNEQFF.

The rearrangement joins TRBV13 to TRBJ2-5; a possible D gene is TRBD1 (6 bases). Per germline, CDR1 PRHDT and CDR2 FYEKMQ (reference sequence). There are 14 residues in the CDR3. V dropped 0 bases and J dropped 7 bases, with 12 bases sitting between them. The CDR3 spells CASSLGRQEVTQYF. For the CDR3, the DNA is TGTGCCAGCAGCTTAGGGCGACAGGAGGTGACCCAGTACTTC. Using reference TRBV13 and TRBJ2-5 for the parts outside the CDR3, the full variable domain is AAGVIQSPRHLIKEKRETATLKCYPIPRHDTVYWYQQGPGQDPQFLISFYEKMQSDKGSIPDRFSAQQFSDYHSELNMSSLELGDSALYFCASSLGRQEVTQYFGPGTRLLVL.

This clone was found once. V is TRBV14 and J is TRBJ2-7; D is perhaps TRBD1 (5 bases). Trimming pared 4 bases from V and 2 bases from J, leaving 9 bases between. The germline V gene encodes CDR1 SGHDN and CDR2 FVKESK. This CDR3 is 13 amino acids long. The CDR3 is CASSRGRTYEQYF. Written as DNA, the CDR3 is TGTGCCAGCAGCCGGGGCAGAACCTACGAGCAGTACTTC. The full variable domain, its missing parts supplied by reference TRBV14 and TRBJ2-7, is EAGVTQFPSHSVIEKGQTVTLRCDPISGHDNLYWYRRVMGKEIKFLLHFVKESKQDESGMPNNRFLAERTGGTYSTLKVQPAELEDSGVYFCASSRGRTYEQYFGPGTRLTVT.

The V and J genes are TRBV5-5 and TRBJ1-1, with D possibly being TRBD1 (6 bases). The CDR3 totals 15 residues. V was trimmed by 3 bases and J by 6 bases, leaving 18 bases between them. The germline V gene encodes CDR1 SGHKS and CDR2 YYEKEE (reference sequence). In DNA form, the CDR3 reads TGTGCCAGCAGCTCGTCACAGGGCTTAGGGGCTGAAGCTTTCTTT. This sequence encodes CASSSSQGLGAEAFF.

In DNA form, the CDR3 reads TGTGCCAGCAGCTTAGCGAAACTTACCTACGAGCAGTACTTC. It encodes CASSLAKLTYEQYF. The rearrangement uses TRBV7-8 and TRBJ2-7; D call uncertain. The CDR3 totals 14 residues. Per the germline V gene, CDR1 is SGHVS and CDR2 is FQNEAQ. With 0 bases removed from V and 2 bases from J, the gap between germline ends came to 8 bases.

The chain is built from TRBV21-1 and TRBJ2-7; TRBD1 is the table's D call, not checked against the DNA. TRBV21-1 is classified as a pseudogene. This CDR3 is 14 amino acids long. CDR3 DNA: TGTGCCAGCAGCATCATCCGGGACACCAACGAGCAGTACTTC. Its translation is CASSIIRDTNEQYF.

CDR3 coding DNA: TGCGCCAGCAGCCTGACAGACTACGAGCAGTACTTC. It yields the protein CASSLTDYEQYF. The chain combines TRBV5-1 with TRBJ2-7, with a weak D call TRBD1 (5 bases). The CDR3 totals 12 residues. CDR1 and CDR2 (germline): SGHRS, YFSETQ. V lost 4 bases and J 3 bases, leaving 8 bases between the germline ends.

This clone occurred a few times. The V and J genes are TRBV5-1 and TRBJ2-2, with D possibly matching TRBD1 (6 bases). The germline V gene has CDR1 SGHRS and CDR2 YFSETQ. This CDR3 contains 14 residues. The germline V and J ends were trimmed by 0 bases and 6 bases, with 9 bases remaining between them. This CDR3 reads CASSLDPGAGELFF. In nucleotides, the CDR3 is TGCGCCAGCAGCTTGGACCCAGGGGCCGGGGAGCTGTTTTTT. The full variable domain, in which reference TRBV5-1 and TRBJ2-2 provide the parts outside the CDR3, is KAGVTQTPRYLIKTRGQQVTLSCSPISGHRSVSWYQQTPGQGLQFLFEYFSETQRNKGNFPGRFSGRQFSNSRSEMNVSTLELGDSALYLCASSLDPGAGELFFGEGSRLTVL.

The J gene is TRBJ2-7, the V gene TRBV21-1; TRBD2 is taken as the D call from the table, unchecked against the DNA. TRBV21-1 is a known pseudogene. The CDR3 is 18 amino acids. The CDR3 reads CASTPSRLAGVSQSEQYF. In DNA form, the CDR3 reads TGTGCCAGCACTCCCTCCAGGCTAGCGGGAGTTAGTCAGAGCGAGCAGTACTTC.

The chain combines TRBV27 with TRBJ2-1; the match to TRBD2 covers 9 bases. Germline CDR1 is MNHEY and CDR2 is SMNVEV (reference sequence). J gave up 7 bases and V 8 bases, and 9 bases lay outside the gene matches. This CDR3 is built from 14 residues. DNA of the CDR3: TGTGCCAGCGGAATAGCGGGAGTCTCTAATGAGCAGTTCTTC. This sequence encodes CASGIAGVSNEQFF.

This clone was observed once. The rearrangement links TRBV2 to TRBJ1-2; D possibly corresponds to TRBD1 (6 bases). Trimming removed 7 bases from V and 1 base from J, with 16 bases in between. CDR3 length: 15 amino acids. Germline V gene lookup returns CDR1 SNHLY and CDR2 FYNNEI. CDR3: CASMMGGAGNYGYTF. CDR3 DNA: TGTGCCAGCATGATGGGGGGGGCCGGTAACTATGGCTACACCTTC.

The V call is TRBV30, the J call TRBJ1-1; D is possibly TRBD1 (6 bases). CDR3 length: 16 residues. Germline CDR1 reads GTSNPN; CDR2 reads SVGIG (reference sequence). V was trimmed by 2 bases and J by 2 bases, leaving 18 bases between them. The CDR3 is CAWSHLGHQFNTEAFF. CDR3 DNA: TGTGCCTGGAGTCACCTGGGACATCAATTTAACACTGAAGCTTTCTTT.